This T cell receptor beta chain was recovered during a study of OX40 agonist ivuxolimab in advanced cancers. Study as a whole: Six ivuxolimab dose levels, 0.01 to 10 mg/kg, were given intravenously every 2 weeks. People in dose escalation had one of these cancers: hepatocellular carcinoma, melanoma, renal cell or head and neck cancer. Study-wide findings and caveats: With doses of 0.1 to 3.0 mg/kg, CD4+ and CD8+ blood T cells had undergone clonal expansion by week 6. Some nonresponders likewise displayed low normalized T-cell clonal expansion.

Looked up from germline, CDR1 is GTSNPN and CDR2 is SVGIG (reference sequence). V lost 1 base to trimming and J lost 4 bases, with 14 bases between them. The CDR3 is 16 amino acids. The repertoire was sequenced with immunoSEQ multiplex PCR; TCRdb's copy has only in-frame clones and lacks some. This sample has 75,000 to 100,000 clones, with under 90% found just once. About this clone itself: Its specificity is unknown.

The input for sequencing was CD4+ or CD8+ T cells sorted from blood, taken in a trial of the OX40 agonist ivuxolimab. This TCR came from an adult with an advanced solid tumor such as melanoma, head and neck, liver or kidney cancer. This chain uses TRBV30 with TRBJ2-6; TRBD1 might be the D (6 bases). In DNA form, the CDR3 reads TGTGCCTGGAGTGACCCCTACAGGGCCGGGGCCAACGTCCTGACTTTC. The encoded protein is CAWSDPYRAGANVLTF.